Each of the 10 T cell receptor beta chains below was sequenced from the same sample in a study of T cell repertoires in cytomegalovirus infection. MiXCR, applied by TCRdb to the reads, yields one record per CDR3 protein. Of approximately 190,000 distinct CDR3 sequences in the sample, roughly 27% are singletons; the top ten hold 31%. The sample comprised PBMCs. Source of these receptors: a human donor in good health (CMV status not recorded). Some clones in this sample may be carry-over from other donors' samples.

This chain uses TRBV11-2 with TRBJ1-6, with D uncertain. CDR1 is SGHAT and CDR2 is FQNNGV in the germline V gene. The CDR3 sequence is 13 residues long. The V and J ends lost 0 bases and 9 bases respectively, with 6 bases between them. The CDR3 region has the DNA TGTGCCAGCAGCTTAGATCGGAGTTCACCCCTCCACTTT. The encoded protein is CASSLDRSSPLHF.

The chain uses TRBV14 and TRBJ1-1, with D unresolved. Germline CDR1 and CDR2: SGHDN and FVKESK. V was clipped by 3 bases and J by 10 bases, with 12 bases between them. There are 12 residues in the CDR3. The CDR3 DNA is TGTGCCAGCAGCCAGTCGGACCGGCGAGCTTTCTTT. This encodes CASSQSDRRAFF.

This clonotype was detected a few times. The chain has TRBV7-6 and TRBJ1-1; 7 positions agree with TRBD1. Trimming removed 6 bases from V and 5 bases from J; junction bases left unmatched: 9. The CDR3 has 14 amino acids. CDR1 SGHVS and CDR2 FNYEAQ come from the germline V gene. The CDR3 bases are TGTGCCAGCAGATCAGACAGGGTTGGGACTGAAGCTTTCTTT. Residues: CASRSDRVGTEAFF.

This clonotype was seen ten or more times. The CDR3 reads CASSLEVPSSYNSPLHF. The CDR3 region has the DNA TGTGCCAGCAGCTTAGAAGTGCCGAGCTCCTATAATTCACCCCTCCACTTT. The rearrangement links TRBV7-2 to TRBJ1-6; D call uncertain. Germline values: CDR1 SGHTA, CDR2 FQGNSA. V lost 1 base and J lost 0, with 10 bases in between. The CDR3 runs to 17 residues.

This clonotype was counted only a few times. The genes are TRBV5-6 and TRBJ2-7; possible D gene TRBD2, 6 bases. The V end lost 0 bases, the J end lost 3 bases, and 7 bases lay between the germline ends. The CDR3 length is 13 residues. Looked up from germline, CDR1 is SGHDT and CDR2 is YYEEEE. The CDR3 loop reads CASSLAGVYEQYF. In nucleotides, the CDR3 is TGTGCCAGCAGCTTGGCGGGGGTCTACGAGCAGTACTTC.

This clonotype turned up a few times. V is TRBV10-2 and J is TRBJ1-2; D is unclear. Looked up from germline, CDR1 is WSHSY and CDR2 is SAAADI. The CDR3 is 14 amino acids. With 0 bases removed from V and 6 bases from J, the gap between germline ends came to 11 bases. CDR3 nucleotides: TGCGCCAGCAGTGAGTCCCGGGAAGGCAATGGCTACACCTTC. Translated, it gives CASSESREGNGYTF.

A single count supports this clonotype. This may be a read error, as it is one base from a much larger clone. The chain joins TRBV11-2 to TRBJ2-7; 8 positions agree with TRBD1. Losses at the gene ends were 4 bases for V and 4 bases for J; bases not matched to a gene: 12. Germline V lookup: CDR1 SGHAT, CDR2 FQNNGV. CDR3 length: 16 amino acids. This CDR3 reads CASSSLGRGLKYEQYF. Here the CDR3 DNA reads TGTGCCAGCAGCTCATTGGGCAGGGGGCTCAAGTACGAGCAGTACTTC.

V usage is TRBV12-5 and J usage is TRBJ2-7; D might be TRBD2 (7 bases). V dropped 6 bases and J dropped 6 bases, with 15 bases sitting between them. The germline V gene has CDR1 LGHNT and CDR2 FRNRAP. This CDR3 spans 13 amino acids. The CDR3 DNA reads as TGTGCTAGTGGCGTTTTGGGGGGGCGCGAGCAGTACTTC. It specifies CASGVLGGREQYF.

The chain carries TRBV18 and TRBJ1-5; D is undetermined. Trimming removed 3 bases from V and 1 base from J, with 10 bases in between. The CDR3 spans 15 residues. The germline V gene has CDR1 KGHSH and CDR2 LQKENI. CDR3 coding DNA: TGTGCCAGCTCACCGAGGGAGGGAAGCAATCAGCCCCAGCATTTT. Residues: CASSPREGSNQPQHF.

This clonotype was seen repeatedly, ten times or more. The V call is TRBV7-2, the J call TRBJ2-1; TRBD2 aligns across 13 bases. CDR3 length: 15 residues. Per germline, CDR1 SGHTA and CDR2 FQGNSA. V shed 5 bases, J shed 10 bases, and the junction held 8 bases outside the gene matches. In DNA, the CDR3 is TGTGCCAGCAGCCCTAGCACTAGCGGGGGGGCGGAGCAGTTCTTC. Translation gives CASSPSTSGGAEQFF.